This section outlines one T cell receptor beta chain sequence together with its context. Its antigen is as yet unknown. In germline, CDR1 is SGDLS, CDR2 YYNGEE. The CDR3 totals 14 residues. Trimming left V 2 bases short and J 4 bases short, with 10 bases between. The sample belongs to a study of cytomegalovirus exposure and HLA in healthy donors. Study overall: In a previous analysis, nearly 120 million unique TCR beta sequences were found from 150 million to 200 million T cells.

Study conclusions and caveats: Most CMV-associated TCR beta chains were later found to appear HLA-restricted. For TCR beta chains, V- and J-gene trimming was later linked to a missense DCLRE1C variant.

Use of 60 Vbeta and 13 Jbeta primers characterized the PCR. TCRdb's table, derived via immunoSEQ multiplex PCR, lists solely in-frame clones and lacks some. Altogether about 150,000 clones are present, around 83% being singletons, with the ten largest covering about 2.1%. The sequencing input was PBMCs. J is TRBJ1-3 and V is TRBV9, with D perhaps matching TRBD1 (6 bases). The clonotype was recovered from a woman younger than 35 in good health and CMV-seronegative. The CDR3 loop reads CASSVEGVGNTIYF. Written as DNA, the CDR3 is TGTGCCAGCAGCGTTGAGGGGGTAGGAAACACCATATATTTT.